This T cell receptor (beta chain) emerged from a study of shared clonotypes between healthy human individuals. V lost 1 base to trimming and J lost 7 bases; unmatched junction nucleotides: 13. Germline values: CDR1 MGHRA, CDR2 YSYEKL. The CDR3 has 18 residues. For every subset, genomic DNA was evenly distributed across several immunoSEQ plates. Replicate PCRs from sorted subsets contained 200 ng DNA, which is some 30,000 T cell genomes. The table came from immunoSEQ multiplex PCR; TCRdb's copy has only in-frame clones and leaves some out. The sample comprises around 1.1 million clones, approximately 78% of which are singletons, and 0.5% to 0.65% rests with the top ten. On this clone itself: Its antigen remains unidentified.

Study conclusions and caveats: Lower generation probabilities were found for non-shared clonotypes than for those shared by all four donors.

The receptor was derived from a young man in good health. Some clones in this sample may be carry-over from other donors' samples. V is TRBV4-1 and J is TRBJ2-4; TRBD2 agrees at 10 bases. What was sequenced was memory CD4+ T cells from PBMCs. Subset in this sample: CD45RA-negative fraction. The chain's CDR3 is CASSQGIAGGRPGNIQYF. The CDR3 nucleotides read TGCGCCAGCAGCCAAGGGATAGCGGGAGGTCGCCCTGGGAACATTCAGTACTTC.